This T cell receptor (beta chain) was identified in a study of blood T cell repertoires in COVID-19. Study summary: COVID-19 samples, acute and convalescent, were from the United States, Italy and Spain.

The CDR3 is 12 residues long. The V end lost 8 bases, the J end lost 7 bases, and 12 bases lay between the germline ends. The germline gives CDR1 MNHEY, CDR2 SMNVEV (reference sequence). This table comes from immunoSEQ multiplex PCR, and its TCRdb copy is limited to in-frame clones, with some not included. Among some 87,000 clones, roughly nine tenths were seen once, and the ten largest hold about 3.2%. The receptor comes from a woman in her 70s with acute or convalescent COVID-19. Specimen: peripheral blood. V is TRBV27 and J is TRBJ2-1, with D perhaps matching TRBD1 (5 bases). The CDR3 reads CASPIDRNEQFF. For the CDR3, the DNA is TGTGCCAGCCCAATCGACAGAAATGAGCAGTTCTTC.